The 17 T cell receptor beta chains listed next were all sequenced from one sample in a study of molecular identifiers for immune sequencing clone quantification. TCRdb ran MiXCR on the PCR reads and lists one entry per CDR3 protein. The repertoire holds hundreds of thousands of distinct CDR3 sequences, with over 25% as singletons. The material sequenced was naive CD8+ T cells from blood, with Jurkat cell RNA spiked in. As to subset: FACS-sorted CD8+CD4-CCR7+CD45RA+ naive T cells. Every receptor here comes from a human donor in good health. Some libraries in this study had Jurkat cell RNA spiked in.

This clonotype showed up just a few times. This chain connects TRBV11-3 to TRBJ1-5; TRBD1 might be the D (6 bases). The CDR3 consists of 13 residues. The V end was cut by 5 bases, the J end by 9 bases, with 14 bases between. The V gene's germline CDR1 is SGHNT and CDR2 YENEEA. Here the CDR3 reads CASSPRGSGPQHF. The DNA for the CDR3 is TGTGCCAGCAGCCCCAGGGGTAGTGGGCCCCAGCATTTT.

This clonotype was counted between two and nine times. This chain connects TRBV30 to TRBJ2-3; 12 bases fit TRBD2. The germline gives CDR1 GTSNPN, CDR2 SVGIG (reference sequence). Trimming cost V 4 bases and J 3 bases; bases outside gene matches: 5. The CDR3 length is 15 residues. The CDR3 DNA is TGTGCCTGGACTAGCGGGGGGGCAGTGACAGATACGCAGTATTTT. Translation: CAWTSGGAVTDTQYF.

As concerns this clonotype: One junction end disagrees with the germline gene, perhaps due to a read error. J is TRBJ2-2 and V is TRBV27; tentatively, D is TRBD1 or TRBD2 (5 bases each). The CDR3 consists of 14 residues. Germline assignment: CDR1 MNHEY and CDR2 SMNVEV (reference sequence). CDR3 loop: CASSLRGFAGEPFF. The DNA for the CDR3 is TGTGCCAGCAGTTTGAGGGGTTTTGCCGGGGAGCCGTTTTTT.

In its sample, this clonotype was seen a few times. The chain links TRBV12-5 to TRBJ1-5; no reliable D call. The CDR3 runs 13 residues. Germline values: CDR1 LGHNT, CDR2 FRNRAP. With 2 bases removed from V and 7 bases from J, the gap between germline ends came to 9 bases. The CDR3 is CASGLWVEQPQHF. The CDR3 DNA is TGTGCTAGTGGTTTGTGGGTGGAGCAGCCCCAGCATTTT.

This clonotype was detected many times. The chain uses TRBV27 and TRBJ1-1; no clear D. Trimming cost V 3 bases and J 4 bases, with 9 bases left between them. The CDR3 has 13 residues. From germline, CDR1 is MNHEY and CDR2 SMNVEV (reference sequence). CDR3 sequence (DNA): TGTGCCAGCAGTTTGGGCCGGATCACTGAAGCTTTCTTT. Translating gives CASSLGRITEAFF.

Details on this clonotype: Since no conserved phenylalanine or tryptophan closes the CDR3, a read error is the likely cause. The rearrangement uses TRBV30 and TRBJ2-7, with a weak D call TRBD2 (6 bases). This CDR3 contains 13 residues. The V and J ends lost 5 bases and 6 bases respectively, with 17 bases between them. The germline V gene encodes CDR1 GTSNPN and CDR2 SVGIG (reference sequence). The CDR3 nucleotides are TGTGCCTGGGGCTCCCCACTAGCTTCCGAGCAGTACCTC. This sequence encodes CAWGSPLASEQYL.

This clonotype has more than one count but fewer than ten. The chain combines TRBV3-1 with TRBJ2-7; TRBD2 agrees at 13 bases. Germline CDR1 reads LGHDT; CDR2 reads YNNKEL (reference sequence). The CDR3 is 16 residues long. Trimming cost V 4 bases and J 4 bases; bases outside gene matches: 7. The CDR3 loop is CASSPTGLAGVYEQYF. The CDR3 DNA is TGTGCCAGCAGCCCCACCGGACTAGCGGGAGTTTACGAGCAGTACTTC.

This clonotype was picked up a small number of times. This chain joins TRBV20-1 and TRBJ2-2, with D perhaps TRBD1 (6 bases). This CDR3 spans 14 amino acids. Trimming took off 3 bases at V and 3 bases at J, with 11 bases between the two ends. CDR1 and CDR2 from the germline V gene are DFQATT and SNEGSKA (reference sequence). This chain's CDR3 is CSASTTGYTGELFF. CDR3 DNA sequence: TGCAGTGCTAGTACCACAGGGTACACCGGGGAGCTGTTTTTT.

Details on this clonotype: A single base separates this from a much larger clone, so it may be a read error. The V gene is TRBV4-1, the J gene TRBJ2-3; 7 bases agree with TRBD2. The CDR3 sequence is 14 residues long. The germline V gene encodes CDR1 MGHRA and CDR2 YSYEKL. The J segment lost 5 bases and the V segment lost 8 bases, leaving 10 bases of the junction unmatched. The CDR3 DNA reads TGCGCCAGCTGGGAGGGGCGGCGCAAAGATACGCAGTATTTT. This codes for CASWEGRRKDTQYF.

This clonotype was counted at least ten times. The chain has TRBV6-5 and TRBJ2-7, with TRBD2 matching 9 bases. J was trimmed by 0 bases and V by 5 bases; bases with no gene match: 8. CDR3 size: 16 residues. The germline gives CDR1 MNHEY, CDR2 SVGAGI. DNA of the CDR3: TGTGCCAGCAGTCCATCGACTAGCGGAACCTCCTACGAGCAGTACTTC. Translated, it gives CASSPSTSGTSYEQYF.

The chain has TRBV5-6 and TRBJ1-1, with no clear D. Germline V gives CDR1 SGHDT, CDR2 YYEEEE. V lost 0 bases and J lost 10, with 10 bases in between. The CDR3 has 12 amino acids. The CDR3 DNA reads as TGTGCCAGCAGCTTGGTGCGGATTGGAGCTTTCTTT. Translating it yields CASSLVRIGAFF.

On this clonotype itself: This clone may be a read error of a much larger clone one base away. The rearrangement joins TRBV6-6 to TRBJ1-1; tentative D call: TRBD1 (5 bases). This CDR3 is built from 14 residues. V lost 2 bases, J lost 4 bases, and 11 bases lay in between. Germline V gene sequence: CDR1 MNHNY, CDR2 SVGAGI (reference sequence). The CDR3 bases are TGTGCCAGCAGTTACCCTCGACAGCTCACTGAAGCTTTCTTT. Protein sequence: CASSYPRQLTEAFF.

The chain links TRBV7-9 to TRBJ2-1; weak D call: TRBD2 (6 bases). Looked up from germline, CDR1 is SEHNR and CDR2 is FQNEAQ (reference sequence). The CDR3 loop spans 13 amino acids. V gave up 4 bases and J gave up 14 bases, with 18 bases separating them. The CDR3 region has the DNA TGTGCCAGCAGCTCCCTTGAAGGCGGGAAAGAGTTCTTC. This translates into CASSSLEGGKEFF.

DNA of the CDR3: TGTGCCAGCAGTTACCGGACGCACTCCCCCTCAGAGACCCAGTACTTC. Amino acid sequence: CASSYRTHSPSETQYF. This chain links TRBV6-5 with TRBJ2-5; D remains unclear. The CDR3 is 16 residues long. Trimming removed 2 bases at V and 4 bases at J, with 17 bases between. Germline CDR1 reads MNHEY; CDR2 reads SVGAGI.

This clonotype was detected a few times. The chain uses TRBV7-8 and TRBJ2-2; 13 positions agree with TRBD2. The CDR3 sequence is 16 residues long. Germline V gene sequence: CDR1 SGHVS, CDR2 FQNEAQ. J was trimmed by 4 bases and V by 5 bases; bases with no gene match: 4. CDR3 nucleotide sequence: TGTGCCAGCAGCATAAGACTAGCGGGGGGCACCGGGGAGCTGTTTTTT. Translation gives CASSIRLAGGTGELFF.

Turning to this clonotype: Germline is not matched at one junction end, which may reflect a read error. The rearrangement links TRBV5-3 to TRBJ2-7; 9 positions agree with TRBD1. TRBV5-3 is placed among ORFs of uncertain function. The CDR3 loop spans 15 amino acids. CDR3 in amino acids: CASSLGQGTAYEQYF. For the CDR3, the DNA is TGTGCCAGCAGCTTGGGACAGGGTACAGCCTACGAGCAGTACTTC.

A note on this clonotype: A much larger clone is a single base away; this may be a read error. The chain employs TRBV7-8 and TRBJ1-1, with D perhaps matching TRBD1 (5 bases). CDR1 is SGHVS and CDR2 is FQNEAQ in the germline V gene. This CDR3 comprises 19 residues. CDR3 amino acids: CASSLAYQGGDGVNTDAFF. The CDR3 bases are TGTGCCAGCAGCTTAGCGTATCAGGGCGGGGATGGCGTGAACACTGATGCTTTCTTT.